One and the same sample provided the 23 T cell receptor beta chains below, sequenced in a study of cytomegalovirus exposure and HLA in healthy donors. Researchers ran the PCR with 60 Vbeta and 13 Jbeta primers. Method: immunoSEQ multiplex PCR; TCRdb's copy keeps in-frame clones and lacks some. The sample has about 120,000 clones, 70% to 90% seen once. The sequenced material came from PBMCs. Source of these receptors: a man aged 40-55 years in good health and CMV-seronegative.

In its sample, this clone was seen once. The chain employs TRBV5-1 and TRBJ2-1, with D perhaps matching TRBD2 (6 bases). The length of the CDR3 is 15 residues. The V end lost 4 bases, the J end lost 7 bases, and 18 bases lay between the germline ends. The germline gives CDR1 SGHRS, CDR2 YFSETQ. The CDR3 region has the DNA TGCGCCAGCAGCCTCCAGCGGACTACAGTAAATGAGCAGTTCTTC. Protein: CASSLQRTTVNEQFF.

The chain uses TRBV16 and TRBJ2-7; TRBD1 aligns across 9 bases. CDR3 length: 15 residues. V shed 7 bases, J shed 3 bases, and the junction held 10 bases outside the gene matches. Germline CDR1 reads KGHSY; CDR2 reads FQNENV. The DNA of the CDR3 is TGTGCCAGCAAGAAGCCGGGACAGGGCGGCTACGAGCAGTACTTC. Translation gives CASKKPGQGGYEQYF.

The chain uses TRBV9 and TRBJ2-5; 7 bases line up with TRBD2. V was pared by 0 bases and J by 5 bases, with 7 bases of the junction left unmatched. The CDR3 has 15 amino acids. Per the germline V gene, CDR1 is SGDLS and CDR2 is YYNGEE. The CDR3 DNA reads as TGTGCCAGCAGCGTAGGAGGGGAGGGTAGGGAGACCCAGTACTTC. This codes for CASSVGGEGRETQYF.

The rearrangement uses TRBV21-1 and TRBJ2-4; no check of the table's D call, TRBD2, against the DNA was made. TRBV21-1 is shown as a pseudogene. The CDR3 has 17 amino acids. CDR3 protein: CASSKVASGPAKNIQYF. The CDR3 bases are TGTGCCAGCAGCAAAGTGGCTAGCGGGCCAGCCAAAAACATTCAGTACTTC.

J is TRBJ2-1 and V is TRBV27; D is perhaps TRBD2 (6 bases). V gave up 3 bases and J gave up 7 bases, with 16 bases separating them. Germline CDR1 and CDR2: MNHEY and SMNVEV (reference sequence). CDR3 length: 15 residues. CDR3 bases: TGTGCCAGCAGTTTTTTGCGGGGCAGCGGGAATGAGCAGTTCTTC. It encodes CASSFLRGSGNEQFF.

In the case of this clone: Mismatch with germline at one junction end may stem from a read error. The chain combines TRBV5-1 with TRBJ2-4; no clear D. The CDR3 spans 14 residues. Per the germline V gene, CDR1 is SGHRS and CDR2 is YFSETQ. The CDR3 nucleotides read TGCGCCAGCAGCTTGGGGCCAGCCAAAAACAGTCAGTACTTC. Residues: CASSLGPAKNSQYF.

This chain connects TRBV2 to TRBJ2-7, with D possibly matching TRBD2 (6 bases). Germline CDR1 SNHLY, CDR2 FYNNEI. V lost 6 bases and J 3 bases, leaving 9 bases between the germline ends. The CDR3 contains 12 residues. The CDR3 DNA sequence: TGTGCCAGCAGGCGGGAAGGCTACGAGCAGTACTTC. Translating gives CASRREGYEQYF.

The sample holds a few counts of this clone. In nucleotides, the CDR3 is TGTGCCAGCAGTTCTAGCGGGGGGGGTCCCTACGAGCAGTACTTC. Its translation: CASSSSGGGPYEQYF. The genes are TRBV6-1 and TRBJ2-7; TRBD2 matches 12 bases. The CDR3 is 15 residues long. CDR1 is MNHNS, CDR2 SASEGT, per germline. The ends lost 5 bases at V and 2 bases at J; junction bases unmatched: 4.

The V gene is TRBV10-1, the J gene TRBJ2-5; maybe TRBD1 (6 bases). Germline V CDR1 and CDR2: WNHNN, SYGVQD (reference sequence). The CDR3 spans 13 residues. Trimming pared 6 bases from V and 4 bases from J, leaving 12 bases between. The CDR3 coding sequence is TGCGCCAGCAGCCGGGACACCACAGAGACCCAGTACTTC. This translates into CASSRDTTETQYF.

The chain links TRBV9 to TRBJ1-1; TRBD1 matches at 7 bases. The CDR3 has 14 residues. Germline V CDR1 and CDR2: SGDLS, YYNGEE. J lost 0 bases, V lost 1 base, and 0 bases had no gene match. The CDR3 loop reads CASSVTGVNTEAFF. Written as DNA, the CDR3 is TGTGCCAGCAGCGTAACAGGGGTGAACACTGAAGCTTTCTTT.

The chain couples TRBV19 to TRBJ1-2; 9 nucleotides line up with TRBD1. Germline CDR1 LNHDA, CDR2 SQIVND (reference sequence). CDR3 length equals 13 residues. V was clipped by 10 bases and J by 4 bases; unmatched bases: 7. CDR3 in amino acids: CATETGGVYGYTF. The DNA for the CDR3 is TGTGCCACAGAAACAGGGGGCGTCTATGGCTACACCTTC.

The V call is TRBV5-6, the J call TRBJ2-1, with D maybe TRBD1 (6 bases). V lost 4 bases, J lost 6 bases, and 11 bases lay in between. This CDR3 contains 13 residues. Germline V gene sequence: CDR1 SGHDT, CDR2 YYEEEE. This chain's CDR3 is CASSEGVSNEQFF. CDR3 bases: TGTGCCAGCAGCGAGGGGGTCTCCAATGAGCAGTTCTTC.

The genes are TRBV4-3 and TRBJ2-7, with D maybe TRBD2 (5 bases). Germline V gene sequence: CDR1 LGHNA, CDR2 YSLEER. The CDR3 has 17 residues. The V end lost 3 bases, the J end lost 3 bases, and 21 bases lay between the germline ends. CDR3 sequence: CASSQGAALGLDYEQYF. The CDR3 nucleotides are TGCGCCAGCAGCCAGGGCGCGGCCCTAGGACTGGACTACGAGCAGTACTTC.

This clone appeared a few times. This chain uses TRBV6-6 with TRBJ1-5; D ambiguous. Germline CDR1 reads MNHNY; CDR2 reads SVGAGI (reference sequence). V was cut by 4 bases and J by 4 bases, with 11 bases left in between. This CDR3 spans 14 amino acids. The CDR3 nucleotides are TGTGCCAGCAGTTCCCCCGGGGTGAATCAGCCCCAGCATTTT. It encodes CASSSPGVNQPQHF.

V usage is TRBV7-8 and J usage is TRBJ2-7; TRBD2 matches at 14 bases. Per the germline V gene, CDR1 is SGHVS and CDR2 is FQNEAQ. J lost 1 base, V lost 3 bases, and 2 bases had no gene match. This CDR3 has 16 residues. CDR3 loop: CASSLGLAGVSYEQYF. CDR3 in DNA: TGTGCCAGCAGCTTGGGACTAGCGGGAGTGTCCTACGAGCAGTACTTC.

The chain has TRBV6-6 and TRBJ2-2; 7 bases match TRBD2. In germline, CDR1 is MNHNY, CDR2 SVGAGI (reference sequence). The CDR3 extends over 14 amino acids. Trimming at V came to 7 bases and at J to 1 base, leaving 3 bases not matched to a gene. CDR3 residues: CASMSGGNTGELFF. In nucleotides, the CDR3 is TGTGCCAGCATGTCGGGGGGGAACACCGGGGAGCTGTTTTTT.

The chain's CDR3 is CASGEGQNEAFF. CDR3 nucleotide sequence: TGTGCCAGCGGGGAGGGGCAGAATGAAGCTTTCTTT. The chain carries TRBV2 and TRBJ1-1; the D gene is possibly TRBD1 (5 bases). The CDR3 extends over 12 amino acids. The V end lost 8 bases, the J end lost 7 bases, and 14 bases lay between the germline ends. CDR1 is SNHLY, CDR2 FYNNEI, per germline.

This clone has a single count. The CDR3 loop reads CASIGSEAKNIQYF. Written as DNA, the CDR3 is TGTGCCAGCATCGGCAGCGAAGCCAAAAACATTCAGTACTTC. The chain combines TRBV6-5 with TRBJ2-4; D ambiguous. This CDR3 contains 14 residues. Germline values: CDR1 MNHEY, CDR2 SVGAGI. V was cut by 7 bases and J by 0 bases, with 10 bases left in between.

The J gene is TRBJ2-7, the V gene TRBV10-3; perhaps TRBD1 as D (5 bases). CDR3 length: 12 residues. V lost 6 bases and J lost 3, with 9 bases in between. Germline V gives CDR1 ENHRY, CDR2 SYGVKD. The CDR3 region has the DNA TGTGCCATCAGCGACCAGGGCTACGAGCAGTACTTC. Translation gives CAISDQGYEQYF.

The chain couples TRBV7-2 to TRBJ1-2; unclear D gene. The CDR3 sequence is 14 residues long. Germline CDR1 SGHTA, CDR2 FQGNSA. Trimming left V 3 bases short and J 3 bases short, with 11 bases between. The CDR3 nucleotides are TGTGCCAGCAGCTTTGCACGGGGTGACTATGGCTACACCTTC. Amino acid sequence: CASSFARGDYGYTF.

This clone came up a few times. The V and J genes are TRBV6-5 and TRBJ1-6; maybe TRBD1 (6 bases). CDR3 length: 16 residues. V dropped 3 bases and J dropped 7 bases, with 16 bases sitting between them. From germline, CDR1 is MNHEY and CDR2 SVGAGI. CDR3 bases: TGTGCCAGCAGTTATGAGTTGGGGGCCGACAATTCACCCCTCCACTTT. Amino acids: CASSYELGADNSPLHF.

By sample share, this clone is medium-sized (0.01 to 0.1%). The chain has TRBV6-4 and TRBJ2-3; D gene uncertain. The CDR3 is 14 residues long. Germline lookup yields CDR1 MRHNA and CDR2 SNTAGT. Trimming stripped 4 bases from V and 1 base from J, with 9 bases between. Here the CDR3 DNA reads TGTGCCAGCAGTGGCGAGGATGGCACAGATACGCAGTATTTT. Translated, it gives CASSGEDGTDTQYF.

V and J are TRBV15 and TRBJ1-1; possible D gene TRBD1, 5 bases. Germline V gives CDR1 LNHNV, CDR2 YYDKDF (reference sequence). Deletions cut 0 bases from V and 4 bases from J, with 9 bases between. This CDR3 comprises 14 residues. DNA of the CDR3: TGTGCCACCAGCAGAGATCAGGGAGGCACTGAAGCTTTCTTT. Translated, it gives CATSRDQGGTEAFF. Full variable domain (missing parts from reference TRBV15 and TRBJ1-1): DAMVIQNPRYQVTQFGKPVTLSCSQTLNHNVMYWYQQKSSQAPKLLFHYYDKDFNNEADTPDNFQSRRPNTSFCFLDIRSPGLGDTAMYLCATSRDQGGTEAFFGQGTRLTVV.